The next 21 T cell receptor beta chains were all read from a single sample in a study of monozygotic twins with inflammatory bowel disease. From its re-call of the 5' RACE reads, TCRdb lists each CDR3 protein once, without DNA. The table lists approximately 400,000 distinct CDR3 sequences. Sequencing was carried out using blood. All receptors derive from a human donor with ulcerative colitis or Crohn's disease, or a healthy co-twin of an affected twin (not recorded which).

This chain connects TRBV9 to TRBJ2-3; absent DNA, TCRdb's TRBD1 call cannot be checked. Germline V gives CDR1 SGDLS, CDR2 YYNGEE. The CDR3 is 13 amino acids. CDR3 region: CASGQVYTDTQYF.

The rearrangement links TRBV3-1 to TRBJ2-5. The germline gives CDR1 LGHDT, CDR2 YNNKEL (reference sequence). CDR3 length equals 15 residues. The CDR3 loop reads CASSRRVGYQETQYF.

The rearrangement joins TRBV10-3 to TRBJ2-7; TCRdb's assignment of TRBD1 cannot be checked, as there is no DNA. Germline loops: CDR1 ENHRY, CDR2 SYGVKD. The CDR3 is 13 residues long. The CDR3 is CAISGDTHSEQYF.

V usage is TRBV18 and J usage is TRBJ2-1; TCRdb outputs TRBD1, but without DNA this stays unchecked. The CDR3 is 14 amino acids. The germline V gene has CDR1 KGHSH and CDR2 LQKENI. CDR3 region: CASSPEAGSNEQFF.

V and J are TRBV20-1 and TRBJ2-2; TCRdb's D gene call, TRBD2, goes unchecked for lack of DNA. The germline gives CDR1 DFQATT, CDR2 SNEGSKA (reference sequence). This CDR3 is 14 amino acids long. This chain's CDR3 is CSARPAGNTGELFF.

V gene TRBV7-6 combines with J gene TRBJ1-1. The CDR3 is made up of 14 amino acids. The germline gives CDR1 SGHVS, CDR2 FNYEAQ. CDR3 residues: CASSLDWGTTEAFF.

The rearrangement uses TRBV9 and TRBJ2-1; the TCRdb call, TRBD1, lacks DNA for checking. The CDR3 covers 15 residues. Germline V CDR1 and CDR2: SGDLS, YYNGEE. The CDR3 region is CASSVGPPEYNEQFF.

This chain's CDR3 is CASSFTGHNNEKLFF. The chain combines TRBV11-2 with TRBJ1-4; TCRdb's D call of TRBD1 is untestable without DNA. Germline V lookup: CDR1 SGHAT, CDR2 FQNNGV. This CDR3 is 15 amino acids long.

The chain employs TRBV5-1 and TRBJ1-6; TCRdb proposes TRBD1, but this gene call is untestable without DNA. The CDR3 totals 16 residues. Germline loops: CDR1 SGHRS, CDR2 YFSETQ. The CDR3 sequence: CASSLMGAFNNSPLHF.

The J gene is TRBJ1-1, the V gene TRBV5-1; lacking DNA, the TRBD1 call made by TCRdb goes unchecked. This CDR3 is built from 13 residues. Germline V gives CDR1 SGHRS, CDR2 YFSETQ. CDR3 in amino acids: CASSWGQNTEAFF.

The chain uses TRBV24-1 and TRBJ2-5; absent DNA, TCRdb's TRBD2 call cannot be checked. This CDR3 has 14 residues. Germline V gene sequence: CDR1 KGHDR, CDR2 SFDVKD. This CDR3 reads CATSGSRQGETQYF.

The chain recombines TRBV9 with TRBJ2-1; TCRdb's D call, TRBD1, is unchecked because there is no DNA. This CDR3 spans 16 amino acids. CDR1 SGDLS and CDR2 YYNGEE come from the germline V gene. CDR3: CASRAPGQSSYNEQFF.

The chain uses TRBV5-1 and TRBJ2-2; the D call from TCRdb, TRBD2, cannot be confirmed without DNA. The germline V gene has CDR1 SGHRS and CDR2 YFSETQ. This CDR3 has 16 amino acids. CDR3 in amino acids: CASSLVGTTNTGELFF.

Here the CDR3 reads CASSKNDPGNQPQHF. This chain joins TRBV5-1 and TRBJ1-5; the D gene TCRdb calls, TRBD1, cannot be checked with no DNA. The CDR3 has 15 residues. The germline V gene has CDR1 SGHRS and CDR2 YFSETQ.

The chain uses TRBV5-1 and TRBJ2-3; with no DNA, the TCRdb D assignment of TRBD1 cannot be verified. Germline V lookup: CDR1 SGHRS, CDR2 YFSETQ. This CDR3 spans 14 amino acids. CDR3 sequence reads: CASSGGQGTDTQYF. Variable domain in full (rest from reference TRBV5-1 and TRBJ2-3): KAGVTQTPRYLIKTRGQQVTLSCSPISGHRSVSWYQQTPGQGLQFLFEYFSETQRNKGNFPGRFSGRQFSNSRSEMNVSTLELGDSALYLCASSGGQGTDTQYFGPGTRLTVL.

The CDR3 region is CASSAVTGFSGELFF. This chain joins TRBV11-3 and TRBJ2-2; there is no DNA to check the TCRdb D call of TRBD1. This CDR3 contains 15 residues. CDR1 is SGHNT and CDR2 is YENEEA in the germline V gene.

CDR3 sequence: CASSEYQGASYEQYF. The V and J genes are TRBV25-1 and TRBJ2-7; the TCRdb D gene call, TRBD1, has no DNA to confirm it. This CDR3 is built from 15 residues. Germline lookup yields CDR1 MGHDK and CDR2 SYGVNS.

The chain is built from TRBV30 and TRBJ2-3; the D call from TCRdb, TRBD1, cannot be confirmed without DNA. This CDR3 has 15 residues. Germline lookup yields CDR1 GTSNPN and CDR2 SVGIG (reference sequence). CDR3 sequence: CAWNGGARSTDTQYF.

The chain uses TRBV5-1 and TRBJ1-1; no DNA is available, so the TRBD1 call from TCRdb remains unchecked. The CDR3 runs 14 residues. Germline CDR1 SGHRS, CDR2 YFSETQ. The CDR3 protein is CASSLPGTNRGAFF.

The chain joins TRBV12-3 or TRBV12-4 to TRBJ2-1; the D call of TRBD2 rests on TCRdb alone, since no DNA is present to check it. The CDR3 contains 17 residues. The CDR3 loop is CASSLYRGTSGGHEQFF.

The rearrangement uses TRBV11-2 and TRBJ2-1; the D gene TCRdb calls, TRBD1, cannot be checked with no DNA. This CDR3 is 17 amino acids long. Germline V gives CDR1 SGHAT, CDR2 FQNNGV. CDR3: CASSLDVGRSRYNEQFF.